This T cell receptor (beta chain) was retrieved from a study of T cell responses to AZD1222 COVID-19 vaccine. Germline V gene data show CDR1 as SGHTA and CDR2 as FQGTGA. Between the trimmed V and J ends, which lost 5 bases and 2 bases, there was a span of 12 bases. The CDR3 is 15 residues long. Only in-frame clones appear in the TCRdb table, and some are missing; sequencing was by immunoSEQ multiplex PCR. This table holds just over 150,000 clones, about nine tenths found once. A word on this clone: Its antigen remains unidentified.

Study conclusions and caveats: The donor group comprised mostly white British people and more females; the analysis possibly underestimated clonal diversity.

This chain uses TRBV7-3 with TRBJ2-2; maybe TRBD1 (5 bases). This TCR came from an adult in good health. Source: peripheral blood, taken on day 0 of AZD1222 vaccination. Written as DNA, the CDR3 is TGTGCCAGCAGCCCAGACAGAACCAACACCGGGGAGCTGTTTTTT. The encoded protein is CASSPDRTNTGELFF.